Listed below are T cell receptor beta chains from one sample, sequenced in a study of identical twins. MiXCR, run by TCRdb on the 5' RACE reads, gives a single entry per CDR3 protein. Of fewer than 550,000 distinct CDR3 sequences detected, roughly 15% appear once; the ten largest clones hold nearly 0.45%. The data were also submitted as part of a second study, on yellow fever vaccine responses in identical twins.

The sequenced material came from CD4+ T cells sorted from blood. The receptors stem from a woman younger than 35 in good health. Both conserved end residues are part of each CDR3. D genes are given only for firm matches. Size tells how often a clone was seen (once, few, many) or the class of an expanded clone, and some rows leave it out.

>NA|few|TRBJ2-3|TRBV2
TGTGCCAGCAGTGAAATTGGCGGAAGCACAGATACGCAGTATTTT
CASSEIGGSTDTQYF
>NA|few|TRBJ2-2|TRBV12-3/TRBV12-4
TGTGCCAGCAGCTCGGGACAACGAGCGAACACCGGGGAGCTGTTTTTT
CASSSGQRANTGELFF
>NA|NA|TRBJ2-3|TRBV20-1
TGCAGTGCTAGAGAAGTGGCCACAGATACGCAGTATTTT
CSAREVATDTQYF
>NA|few|TRBJ2-1|TRBV20-1
TGCAGTGCCCCTAATTTATTCAATGAGCAGTTCTTC
CSAPNLFNEQFF
>NA|NA|TRBJ2-1|TRBV29-1
TGCAGCGTTAAGAGCTCCTACAATGAGCAGTTCTTC
CSVKSSYNEQFF
>TRBD1|few|TRBJ1-1|TRBV3-1
TGTGCCAGCAGGCACGCGGGACAGGACACTGAAGCTTTCTTT
CASRHAGQDTEAFF
>NA|NA|TRBJ2-2|TRBV4-2
TGTGCCAGCAGCCGGGACTTGGGCACCGGGGAGCTGTTTTTT
CASSRDLGTGELFF
>NA|NA|TRBJ2-3|TRBV20-1
TGCAGTGCTAGAGCAGCGCCCTCACGGGGAGCAGATACGCAGTATTTT
CSARAAPSRGADTQYF
>TRBD1|NA|TRBJ2-1|TRBV5-5
TGTGCCAGCAGCTTGGAGACAGGGGGCGCGTACTACAATGAGCAGTTCTTC
CASSLETGGAYYNEQFF
>NA|NA|TRBJ2-1|TRBV2
TGTGCCAGCAGTGATCTCCTAGCTTATGAGCAGTTCTTC
CASSDLLAYEQFF
>TRBD2|NA|TRBJ2-3|TRBV27
TGTGCCAGCAGGGCAGCGGGGGGGCCGGATACGCAGTATTTT
CASRAAGGPDTQYF
>TRBD1|NA|TRBJ1-1|TRBV12-3/TRBV12-4
TGTGCCAGCAGTTTGGAGGGGACAGCTGAAGCTTTCTTT
CASSLEGTAEAFF
>NA|NA|TRBJ1-1|TRBV4-2
TGTGCCAGCAGCCAGGGTCTGTCCTACACTGAAGCTTTCTTT
CASSQGLSYTEAFF
>NA|few|TRBJ2-7|TRBV20-1
TGCAGTGCTAGAGTAGGGACCTACGAGCAGTACTTC
CSARVGTYEQYF
>TRBD2|few|TRBJ2-1|TRBV5-1
TGCGCCAGCAGCTTGGCCCGCGGGAGTGCCTACAATGAGCAGTTCTTC
CASSLARGSAYNEQFF
>NA|many|TRBJ1-1|TRBV5-1
TGCGCCAGCAGCTGGGGACTGGAGAACACTGAAGCTTTCTTT
CASSWGLENTEAFF
>TRBD2|NA|TRBJ2-1|TRBV7-8
TGTGCCAGCAGCTTCATAGCGGGGTCCTACAATGAGCAGTTCTTC
CASSFIAGSYNEQFF
>NA|few|TRBJ2-4|TRBV5-1
TGCGCCAGCAGCTTGACGATATCTGGGGGAAACATTCAGTACTTC
CASSLTISGGNIQYF
>NA|NA|TRBJ2-5|TRBV10-1
TGCGCCAGCAGTGACACGAACCAAGAGACCCAGTACTTC
CASSDTNQETQYF
>NA|once|TRBJ2-2|TRBV20-1
TGCAGTGCTCTCAGGGAGGACACCGGGGAGCTGTTTTTT
CSALREDTGELFF
>NA|NA|TRBJ2-5|TRBV7-2
TGTGCCAGCAGCCCGCGGGACAGCGCACAAGAGACCCAGTACTTC
CASSPRDSAQETQYF
>NA|few|TRBJ2-1|TRBV18
TGTGCCAGCTCACCGGGGACGGTCCGCAATGAGCAGTTCTTC
CASSPGTVRNEQFF
>TRBD2|NA|TRBJ2-3|TRBV24-1
TGTGCCACCAGTGATCCTAGCGGGGAGGGAATAGATACGCAGTATTTT
CATSDPSGEGIDTQYF
>TRBD1|many|TRBJ2-1|TRBV5-1
TGCGCCAGCAGCATTGGAGGACAGGTTTCCTACAATGAGCAGTTCTTC
CASSIGGQVSYNEQFF
>NA|few|TRBJ2-2|TRBV19
TGTGCCAGTAGAGTGGACACAAACACCGGGGAGCTGTTTTTT
CASRVDTNTGELFF
>NA|NA|TRBJ1-2|TRBV20-1
TGCAGTGCTAGAGCTCCGCAGGCTTATGGCTACACCTTC
CSARAPQAYGYTF
>NA|few|TRBJ2-5|TRBV2
TGTGCCAGCAGTGAAAGGCAAGAGACCCAGTACTTC
CASSERQETQYF
>NA|NA|TRBJ1-1|TRBV3-1
TGTGCCAGCAGCCCCGAAACAGGGACTGAAGCTTTCTTT
CASSPETGTEAFF
>TRBD1|NA|TRBJ2-5|TRBV4-2
TGTGCCAGCAGCCAAGAGGGACAGGTAGCCGAGACCCAGTACTTC
CASSQEGQVAETQYF
>NA|many|TRBJ1-4|TRBV12-3/TRBV12-4
TGTGCCAGCAGTTTAGCCATGCGGGAAAAACTGTTTTTT
CASSLAMREKLFF
>NA|NA|TRBJ2-5|TRBV5-1
TGCGCCAGCACCCCTGGGGGCCAAGAGACCCAGTACTTC
CASTPGGQETQYF
>NA|NA|TRBJ2-3|TRBV12-3/TRBV12-4
TGTGCCAGCAGTTTATTCGGGATTGCTATTAGCACAGATACGCAGTATTTT
CASSLFGIAISTDTQYF
>TRBD2|few|TRBJ2-1|TRBV27
TGTGCCAGCAAAGGGACGGGAGGGCCGTACAATGAGCAGTTCTTC
CASKGTGGPYNEQFF
>TRBD2|NA|TRBJ2-1|TRBV7-3
TGTGCCAGCAGCCGACAGGGACTAGCGGGAGTCTATGAGCAGTTCTTC
CASSRQGLAGVYEQFF
>TRBD1|NA|TRBJ2-7|TRBV12-3/TRBV12-4
TGTGCCAGCAGTCCTTACAGGGGTTCGGGCGAGCAGTACTTC
CASSPYRGSGEQYF
>TRBD1|few|TRBJ1-1|TRBV10-3
TGTGCCATCAGGCCTACAGGGGCTAGGGTCAACACTGAAGCTTTCTTT
CAIRPTGARVNTEAFF
>NA|NA|TRBJ1-6|TRBV4-1
TGCGCCAGCAGCCAAGAGGGTTTAAGCTCCTATAATTCACCCCTCCACTTT
CASSQEGLSSYNSPLHF
>TRBD2|NA|TRBJ2-7|TRBV10-2
TGCGCCAGCAAGTTAGCGGGAGGCTACGAGCAGTACTTC
CASKLAGGYEQYF
>TRBD2|NA|TRBJ2-5|TRBV19
TGTGCCAGTAGTATTGCTAGCGGGAGTCAAGAGACCCAGTACTTC
CASSIASGSQETQYF
>TRBD2|few|TRBJ2-3|TRBV5-1
TGCGCCAGCAGCTTGGCCCTAGCGGGGGCGCGAGGAGATACGCAGTATTTT
CASSLALAGARGDTQYF
>TRBD2|NA|TRBJ2-5|TRBV28
TGTGCCAGCAGTTTAGGCGGCGGGAGGGCCTCATGGCAAGAGACCCAGTACTTC
CASSLGGGRASWQETQYF
>NA|NA|TRBJ2-2|TRBV29-1
TGCAGCGCTCGGACCACGAACACCGGGGAGCTGTTTTTT
CSARTTNTGELFF
>NA|NA|TRBJ2-2|TRBV12-3/TRBV12-4
TGTGCCAGCAGTTCACCTCTTACAGTGATAGGAGCCGGGGAGCTGTTTTTT
CASSSPLTVIGAGELFF
>NA|few|TRBJ2-3|TRBV15
TGTGCCACCAGCAGAGATGCGGGGGCGCGGGACACAGATACGCAGTATTTT
CATSRDAGARDTDTQYF
>TRBD2|NA|TRBJ2-5|TRBV19
TGTGCCAGTAGTACACGGGAGGTTGAGACCCAGTACTTC
CASSTREVETQYF
>TRBD2|few|TRBJ2-1|TRBV6-1
TGTGCCAGCCGACTGACTAGCAGCCCCTACAATGAGCAGTTCTTC
CASRLTSSPYNEQFF
>NA|few|TRBJ2-7|TRBV12-3/TRBV12-4
TGTGCCAGCAGTTACAGCTTATACTACGAGCAGTACTTC
CASSYSLYYEQYF
>NA|NA|TRBJ1-2|TRBV24-1
TGTGCCACCAGTGATTTCCCTCCGGGTTTCGCCTTC
CATSDFPPGFAF
>TRBD1|NA|TRBJ1-2|TRBV20-1
TGCAGTGCTAGAGTCGGGGACAGGGCCTATGGGGGCTACACCTTC
CSARVGDRAYGGYTF
>NA|many|TRBJ1-1|TRBV29-1
TGCAGCGTTGAAGGGGCCAGAAACACTGAAGCTTTCTTT
CSVEGARNTEAFF
>TRBD2|few|TRBJ2-7|TRBV4-2
TGTGCCAGCAGCCAAGATTATGCGACTAGCGGAGAGCAGTACTTC
CASSQDYATSGEQYF
>NA|few|TRBJ2-1|TRBV3-1
TGTGCCAGCAGCCAAGATAGGGGGACTGCGTCATACAATGAGCAGTTCTTC
CASSQDRGTASYNEQFF
>NA|many|TRBJ2-1|TRBV5-1
TGCGCCAGCAGCTCGGGGACTGGCAATGAGCAGTTCTTC
CASSSGTGNEQFF
>TRBD2|few|TRBJ2-1|TRBV12-3/TRBV12-4
TGTGCCAGCAGTCAGACTAGCATTGCCTACAATGAGCAGTTCTTC
CASSQTSIAYNEQFF
>NA|few|TRBJ2-1|TRBV10-3
TGTGCCATCATGGCCAGGCCTTACAATGAGCAGTTCTTC
CAIMARPYNEQFF
>NA|once|TRBJ2-1|TRBV7-9
TGTGCCAGCAGCTTAGGGTTGGGGACATATGAGCAGTTCTTC
CASSLGLGTYEQFF
>NA|NA|TRBJ1-1|TRBV12-3/TRBV12-4
TGTGCCAGTGTTAGGGCTTCGAACACTGAAGCTTTCTTT
CASVRASNTEAFF
>TRBD2|many|TRBJ2-3|TRBV6-1
TGTGCCAGCACCAGCGGGAGCGGAAATACGCAGTATTTT
CASTSGSGNTQYF
>NA|NA|TRBJ2-6|TRBV4-1
TGCGCCAGCAGCCCTTCTCATTATCTTGGCTCTGGGGCCAACGTCCTGACTTTC
CASSPSHYLGSGANVLTF
>TRBD1|NA|TRBJ1-1|TRBV5-1
TGCGCCAGCAGGACAGGGTCTGGAAAGACTGAAGCTTTCTTT
CASRTGSGKTEAFF